This T cell receptor beta chain is from a study of OX40 agonist ivuxolimab in advanced cancers. Study-wide context: Every 2 weeks, patients received ivuxolimab intravenously, dosed at 0.01 to 10 mg/kg.

Germline CDR1 and CDR2: SGHDN and FVKESK. V gave up 2 bases and J gave up 5 bases, with 12 bases separating them. The CDR3 is 14 residues long. Generated by immunoSEQ multiplex PCR, the TCRdb table keeps only in-frame clones and is missing some. The table includes roughly 77,000 clones, roughly 90% detected once. This sequence joins TRBV14 and TRBJ2-5; D may be TRBD2 (6 bases). This clonotype was sampled from an adult with an advanced solid tumor such as melanoma, head and neck, liver or kidney cancer. Sequencing used CD4+ or CD8+ T cells sorted from blood, obtained in a trial of the OX40 agonist ivuxolimab. CDR3 sequence: CASSQLLAGETQYF. The DNA for the CDR3 is TGTGCCAGCAGCCAATTACTAGCCGGCGAGACCCAGTACTTC.